Presented here are 28 T cell receptor beta chains from one specimen sequenced in a study of cytomegalovirus exposure and HLA in healthy donors. In the PCR, 60 Vbeta and 13 Jbeta primers were used. The assay was immunoSEQ multiplex PCR, and TCRdb's table has in-frame clones only and misses some. The sample consists of roughly 140,000 clones, about 73% of them appearing once. The sample consisted of PBMCs. These receptors originate from a middle-aged man in good health and CMV-seropositive.

The chain links TRBV5-4 to TRBJ2-1, with D possibly TRBD2 on 6 matching bases. The CDR3 is 15 residues long. Germline V gene sequence: CDR1 SGHNT, CDR2 YYREEE (reference sequence). Trimming cost V 1 base and J 6 bases, with 14 bases left between them. The CDR3 DNA sequence: TGTGCCAGCAGCTTGCTTTCGGGAGTAAGCAATGAGCAGTTCTTC. As protein: CASSLLSGVSNEQFF.

This chain uses TRBV5-1 with TRBJ1-1, with D possibly matching TRBD1 (5 bases). Germline-derived CDR1 and CDR2 are SGHRS and YFSETQ. V was clipped by 0 bases and J by 0 bases, with 9 bases between them. This CDR3 is 15 amino acids long. CDR3 protein: CASSLGGRLNTEAFF. CDR3 DNA: TGCGCCAGCAGCTTGGGGGGCAGGTTGAACACTGAAGCTTTCTTT.

This clone was observed once. V usage is TRBV28 and J usage is TRBJ2-2; 11 bases agree with TRBD2. The germline V gene encodes CDR1 MDHEN and CDR2 SYDVKM. After removal of 5 bases from V and 8 bases from J, the junction contained 10 bases not matched to a gene. The CDR3 totals 16 residues. CDR3 sequence reads: CASSPNILAGAGELFF. The CDR3 nucleotides read TGTGCCAGCAGTCCGAATATACTAGCGGGAGCTGGGGAGCTGTTTTTT.

The chain links TRBV6-6 to TRBJ2-1; the match to TRBD2 covers 9 bases. Unmatched junction bases numbered 6, after V lost 0 bases and J lost 6 bases. CDR1 is MNHNY, CDR2 SVGAGI, per germline (reference sequence). This CDR3 spans 16 amino acids. The CDR3 DNA reads as TGTGCCAGCAGTTACTCGGCTAGCGGGGTCCCCAATGAGCAGTTCTTC. Amino acids: CASSYSASGVPNEQFF.

J is TRBJ2-3 and V is TRBV19; D remains ambiguous. Germline CDR1 is LNHDA and CDR2 is SQIVND (reference sequence). Trimming cost V 6 bases and J 3 bases, with 4 bases left between them. The CDR3 extends over 11 amino acids. The CDR3 sequence is CASSLTDTQYF. CDR3 nucleotides: TGTGCCAGTAGCCTTACAGATACGCAGTATTTT.

This clone was detected only a few times. The J gene is TRBJ1-1, the V gene TRBV30; no clear D. The V end was cut by 1 base, the J end by 2 bases, with 5 bases between. CDR3 length equals 12 residues. The germline V gene has CDR1 GTSNPN and CDR2 SVGIG (reference sequence). The CDR3 loop is CAWSALNTEAFF. The CDR3 DNA is TGTGCCTGGAGTGCCCTCAACACTGAAGCTTTCTTT.

The rearrangement joins TRBV6-1 to TRBJ1-1, with D perhaps matching TRBD1 (6 bases). This CDR3 is 14 amino acids long. V lost 6 bases to trimming and J lost 6 bases, with 17 bases between them. The germline V gene encodes CDR1 MNHNS and CDR2 SASEGT. CDR3 bases: TGTGCCAGCAGAAAAAGGGGGGAGGGTGCTGAAGCTTTCTTT. Translation gives CASRKRGEGAEAFF.

The chain recombines TRBV27 with TRBJ2-7; D is possibly TRBD1 (5 bases). V was clipped by 7 bases and J by 1 base, with 26 bases between them. The CDR3 extends over 18 amino acids. Germline CDR1 reads MNHEY; CDR2 reads SMNVEV (reference sequence). CDR3 DNA: TGTGCCAGCACATTCTGGCCACTTTACAGGAGACCATCCTACGAGCAGTACTTC. Translation: CASTFWPLYRRPSYEQYF.

The chain couples TRBV11-2 to TRBJ2-1; 10 bases are shared with TRBD2. This CDR3 is built from 15 residues. The V and J ends lost 6 bases and 6 bases, in that order; junction bases with no gene match: 8. Germline loops: CDR1 SGHAT, CDR2 FQNNGV. CDR3 nucleotides: TGTGCCAGCAGACCCGGCGGGACTAGCGTCAATGAGCAGTTCTTC. Protein: CASRPGGTSVNEQFF.

V gene TRBV4-1 combines with J gene TRBJ2-3; TRBD2 might be the D (6 bases). This CDR3 region has 17 residues. Per the germline V gene, CDR1 is MGHRA and CDR2 is YSYEKL. The V gene lost 1 base and the J gene lost 3 bases, with 17 bases spanning the gap. The CDR3 is CASSQGSPRGVTDTQYF. The DNA of the CDR3 is TGCGCCAGCAGCCAAGGATCTCCCCGCGGGGTTACAGATACGCAGTATTTT.

The chain recombines TRBV30 with TRBJ1-2, with 8 bases fitting TRBD1. Germline V lookup: CDR1 GTSNPN, CDR2 SVGIG (reference sequence). J gave up 0 bases and V 5 bases, and 8 bases lay outside the gene matches. The CDR3 is made up of 15 amino acids. Here the CDR3 reads CAWSDRVGANYGYTF. The CDR3 region has the DNA TGTGCCTGGTCGGACAGGGTGGGAGCTAACTATGGCTACACCTTC.

CDR3 in DNA: TGTGCCAGCAGTCCACAGGGGGCAGTCACCCACGAGCAGTACTTC. It is translated as CASSPQGAVTHEQYF. V is TRBV11-3 and J is TRBJ2-7, with 9 positions matching TRBD1. V gave up 6 bases and J gave up 5 bases; unmatched junction bases: 11. CDR1 SGHNT and CDR2 YENEEA come from the germline V gene. The CDR3 spans 15 residues.

The V call is TRBV7-2, the J call TRBJ1-2; 11 nucleotides line up with TRBD1. The V and J ends lost 5 bases and 8 bases, in that order; junction bases with no gene match: 16. Germline V gene lookup returns CDR1 SGHTA and CDR2 FQGNSA. CDR3 length: 17 residues. Written as DNA, the CDR3 is TGTGCCAGCAGCCCCCGGCTAGGCAGGACAGGGGGCTGCGGCTACACCTTC. Translating gives CASSPRLGRTGGCGYTF.

The chain joins TRBV6-5 to TRBJ1-2; weak D call: TRBD1 (6 bases). The CDR3 consists of 13 residues. The germline V gene encodes CDR1 MNHEY and CDR2 SVGAGI. V lost 5 bases, J lost 8 bases, and 15 bases lay in between. CDR3 sequence reads: CASSPIRGYGYTF. The CDR3 region has the DNA TGTGCCAGCAGTCCAATTAGGGGGTACGGCTACACCTTC.

The rearrangement joins TRBV28 to TRBJ2-5; TRBD1 might be the D (6 bases). Germline values: CDR1 MDHEN, CDR2 SYDVKM. V dropped 1 base and J dropped 5 bases, with 20 bases sitting between them. The CDR3 has 17 amino acids. The CDR3 region has the DNA TGTGCCAGCAGTTTATATAAGAGGGGACAAGGTCCTGAGACCCAGTACTTC. It codes for CASSLYKRGQGPETQYF.

The chain joins TRBV6-5 to TRBJ2-7; TRBD1 aligns across 9 bases. The CDR3 runs 14 residues. In germline, CDR1 is MNHEY, CDR2 SVGAGI. V lost 6 bases, J lost 6 bases, and 9 bases stayed unmatched. The CDR3 sequence is CASSRTGADGEQYF. The CDR3, as DNA: TGTGCCAGCAGCCGGACAGGGGCTGATGGCGAGCAGTACTTC.

Here the CDR3 DNA reads TGCGCCAGCAGCGCGACAGGAGGATTCACTGAAGCTTTCTTT. It encodes CASSATGGFTEAFF. The V and J genes are TRBV5-1 and TRBJ1-1; weak D call: TRBD1 (6 bases). CDR3 length: 14 residues. V was shortened by 4 bases and J by 4 bases, with 14 bases between the two germline ends. Germline V CDR1 and CDR2: SGHRS, YFSETQ.

This chain connects TRBV6-5 to TRBJ1-1, with 10 bases matching TRBD1. Per germline, CDR1 MNHEY and CDR2 SVGAGI. Trimming cost V 4 bases and J 5 bases; bases outside gene matches: 7. The CDR3 contains 15 residues. Here the CDR3 reads CASSFDRGRETEAFF. CDR3 nucleotides: TGTGCCAGCAGTTTCGACAGGGGGCGAGAAACTGAAGCTTTCTTT.

The chain links TRBV6-1 to TRBJ1-5; D is perhaps TRBD1 (5 bases). V gave up 8 bases and J gave up 6 bases, with 20 bases separating them. The CDR3 is 15 amino acids. Germline CDR1 MNHNS, CDR2 SASEGT. CDR3 sequence: CASRPAAGLVQPQHF. In nucleotides, the CDR3 is TGTGCCAGCCGCCCAGCCGCAGGGTTGGTTCAGCCCCAGCATTTT.

The chain couples TRBV7-2 to TRBJ2-5; 9 nucleotides match TRBD2. This CDR3 region has 15 residues. The J segment lost 4 bases and the V segment lost 2 bases, leaving 5 bases of the junction unmatched. The germline V gene encodes CDR1 SGHTA and CDR2 FQGNSA. The CDR3 coding sequence is TGTGCCAGCAGCTTACATTTGCGGGGGGGAGAGACCCAGTACTTC. Translation gives CASSLHLRGGETQYF.

This clone was seen only a few times. The gene calls are TRBV27 and TRBJ2-1; 8 bases line up with TRBD1. Trimming cost V 5 bases and J 2 bases; bases outside gene matches: 8. The CDR3 contains 16 residues. Germline lookup yields CDR1 MNHEY and CDR2 SMNVEV (reference sequence). The CDR3 protein is CASSPRGQLTYNEQFF. CDR3 bases: TGTGCCAGCAGTCCCAGGGGGCAACTAACCTACAATGAGCAGTTCTTC.

V gene TRBV7-7 combines with J gene TRBJ2-2, with 12 bases fitting TRBD1. The CDR3 extends over 15 amino acids. From germline, CDR1 is SSHAT and CDR2 FNYEAQ (reference sequence). With 11 bases clipped from V and 5 bases from J, the junction kept 9 bases outside the gene matches. The CDR3 is CASSGQGAETGELFF. In DNA form, the CDR3 reads TGTGCCTCCTCGGGACAGGGGGCAGAGACCGGGGAGCTGTTTTTT.

The chain couples TRBV25-1 to TRBJ2-1; 7 bases are shared with TRBD2. This CDR3 has 15 amino acids. Germline CDR1 and CDR2: MGHDK and SYGVNS. Trimming took 1 base from V and 4 from J; bases not matched to a gene: 4. CDR3 sequence: CASSEFYGRYNEQFF. As DNA, the CDR3 is TGTGCCAGCAGTGAATTTTACGGGAGGTACAATGAGCAGTTCTTC.

The chain recombines TRBV19 with TRBJ1-2, with no clear D. Germline CDR1 and CDR2: LNHDA and SQIVND (reference sequence). The V end was cut by 5 bases, the J end by 0 bases, with 16 bases between. The CDR3 runs 16 residues. For the CDR3, the DNA is TGTGCCAGTAGTGTTGACACCCAACGGACTAACTATGGCTACACCTTC. This encodes CASSVDTQRTNYGYTF. Full variable domain (outside the CDR3, taken from reference TRBV19 and TRBJ1-2): DGGITQSPKYLFRKEGQNVTLSCEQNLNHDAMYWYRQDPGQGLRLIYYSQIVNDFQKGDIAEGYSVSREKKESFPLTVTSAQKNPTAFYLCASSVDTQRTNYGYTFGSGTRLTVV.

In this sample, this clone turned up once. The chain links TRBV7-2 to TRBJ2-7; the match to TRBD2 covers 7 bases. V lost 3 bases and J lost 1; bases outside the gene matches: 6. Germline CDR1 is SGHTA and CDR2 is FQGNSA. The length of the CDR3 is 15 residues. The CDR3 sequence is CASSFGTSASYEQYF. The CDR3, as DNA: TGTGCCAGCAGCTTTGGTACTAGCGCATCCTACGAGCAGTACTTC.

The CDR3 is CAWSVATGGYNEQFF. DNA for the CDR3: TGTGCCTGGAGTGTAGCTACAGGGGGCTACAATGAGCAGTTCTTC. The V gene is TRBV30, the J gene TRBJ2-1, with 8 bases that match TRBD1. CDR1 GTSNPN and CDR2 SVGIG come from the germline V gene (reference sequence). V lost 0 bases, J lost 3 bases, and 4 bases stayed unmatched. CDR3 size: 15 residues.

V and J are TRBV5-4 and TRBJ2-7; TRBD2 aligns across 7 bases. The V gene end was trimmed by 3 bases and the J gene end by 2 bases; junction bases not matched to a gene: 8. The V gene's germline CDR1 is SGHNT and CDR2 YYREEE (reference sequence). This CDR3 is 15 amino acids long. The CDR3 sequence: CASSSTGGPTYEQYF. DNA of the CDR3: TGTGCCAGCAGCTCGACGGGAGGACCAACCTACGAGCAGTACTTC.

This clone was observed a handful of times. V gene TRBV7-9 combines with J gene TRBJ1-1; TRBD1 is a possible D gene (5 bases). The V gene lost 6 bases and the J gene lost 5 bases, with 13 bases spanning the gap. The CDR3 runs to 13 residues. Germline CDR1 and CDR2: SEHNR and FQNEAQ (reference sequence). Here the CDR3 reads CASRLQEGTEAFF. CDR3 sequence (DNA): TGTGCCAGCAGGCTACAGGAGGGGACTGAAGCTTTCTTT.